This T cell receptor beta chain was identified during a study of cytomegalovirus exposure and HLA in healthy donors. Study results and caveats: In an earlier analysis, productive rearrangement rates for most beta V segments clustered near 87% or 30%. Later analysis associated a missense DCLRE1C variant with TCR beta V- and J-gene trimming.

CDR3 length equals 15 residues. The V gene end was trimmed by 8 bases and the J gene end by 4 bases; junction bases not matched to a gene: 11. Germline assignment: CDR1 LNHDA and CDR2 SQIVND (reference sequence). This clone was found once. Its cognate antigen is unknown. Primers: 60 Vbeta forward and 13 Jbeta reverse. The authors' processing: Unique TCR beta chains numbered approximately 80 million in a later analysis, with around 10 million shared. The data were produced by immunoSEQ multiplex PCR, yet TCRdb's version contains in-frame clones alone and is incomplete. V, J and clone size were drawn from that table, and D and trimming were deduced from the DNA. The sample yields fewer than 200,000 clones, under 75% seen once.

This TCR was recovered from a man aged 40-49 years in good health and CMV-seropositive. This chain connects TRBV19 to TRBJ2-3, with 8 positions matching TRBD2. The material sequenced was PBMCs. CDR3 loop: CASLSGGSGADTQYF. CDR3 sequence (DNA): TGTGCCAGTTTGAGCGGGGGCTCCGGGGCAGATACGCAGTATTTT. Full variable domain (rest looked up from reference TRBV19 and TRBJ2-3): DGGITQSPKYLFRKEGQNVTLSCEQNLNHDAMYWYRQDPGQGLRLIYYSQIVNDFQKGDIAEGYSVSREKKESFPLTVTSAQKNPTAFYLCASLSGGSGADTQYFGPGTRLTVL.